This entry is about one T cell receptor (beta chain). Sequencing used immunoSEQ multiplex PCR; TCRdb keeps in-frame clones, though not all of them. The sample carries roughly 2.6 million clones, around nine tenths recorded once. This sample stems from a study of shared clonotypes between healthy human individuals. Study as a whole: A couple of women and a few men aged 18 to 49 served as donors.

CDR3 length equals 15 residues. V dropped 4 bases and J dropped 5; count of bases not matched to a gene: 7. Looked up from germline, CDR1 is SGHRS and CDR2 is YFSETQ. The clonotype comes from a man aged 18 to 29 in good health. This sequence joins TRBV5-1 and TRBJ2-1, with TRBD2 matching over 9 bases. The sequenced material came from naive CD4+ T cells sorted from blood. Noted subset: CD45RA+ positively selected. The CDR3 loop is CASSPPASGNNEQFF. CDR3 coding DNA: TGCGCCAGCAGCCCCCCGGCTAGCGGGAACAATGAGCAGTTCTTC.